One sample yielded the 5 T cell receptor beta chains listed below, sequenced in a study of blood T cells in healthy people across ages. Alongside a J-beta primer mix, a sample-barcoded 5' primer served in a second PCR lasting about 7 to 11 cycles. A single record per CDR3 protein comes from TCRdb applying MiXCR to the 5' RACE reads. The table shows some 1.6 million distinct CDR3 sequences, with 30% to 40% occurring only once. What was sequenced was blood. The receptors here all came from a woman aged 25 to 45 in good health.

The CDR3 spells CASSLILVNEQFF. The CDR3 coding sequence is TGTGCCAGCAGCTTAATCCTTGTCAATGAGCAGTTCTTC. The chain carries TRBV11-2 and TRBJ2-1; D unclear. Germline-derived CDR1 and CDR2 are SGHAT and FQNNGV. V was clipped by 2 bases and J by 6 bases, with 8 bases between them. The CDR3 consists of 13 residues.

This clonotype has only one observation. The chain employs TRBV5-1 and TRBJ1-2, with D perhaps TRBD1 (5 bases). From germline, CDR1 is SGHRS and CDR2 YFSETQ. The CDR3 is 14 amino acids. V lost 0 bases and J lost 3, with 9 bases in between. As DNA, the CDR3 is TGCGCCAGCAGCTTGGAGCCGGGGGACTATGGCTACACCTTC. This codes for CASSLEPGDYGYTF.

This clonotype was seen a few times. A junction end diverges from the germline sequence, so it may reflect a read error. V usage is TRBV20-1 and J usage is TRBJ2-1; 7 bases line up with TRBD2. The CDR3 spans 15 residues. Germline V gives CDR1 DFQATT, CDR2 SNEGSKA (reference sequence). CDR3 DNA: TGCAGTGCTAGAAGCCGGGAGGACGACTACGATGAGCAGTTCTTC. Encoded protein: CSARSREDDYDEQFF.

This clonotype was observed a handful of times. The chain uses TRBV7-9 and TRBJ2-1, with a possible D match to TRBD2 (6 bases). This CDR3 contains 15 residues. The V gene's germline CDR1 is SEHNR and CDR2 FQNEAQ (reference sequence). Trimming took 1 base from V and 2 from J, leaving 9 bases between them. The CDR3, as DNA: TGTGCCAGCAGCTTAGTGGAGGGCCCCTACAATGAGCAGTTCTTC. Protein: CASSLVEGPYNEQFF.

In its sample, this clonotype was seen once. The chain carries TRBV7-2 and TRBJ1-6; 8 positions match TRBD1. The CDR3 is 15 amino acids. Germline CDR1 and CDR2: SGHTA and FQGNSA. The V segment lost 8 bases and the J segment 8 bases; nucleotides outside the gene matches: 11. The chain's CDR3 is CASGRPGTGDSPLHF. The CDR3 nucleotides read TGTGCCAGCGGCCGTCCCGGGACAGGAGATTCACCCCTCCACTTT.